This T cell receptor (beta chain) was profiled in a study of T cell changes during pregnancy in multiple sclerosis. Produced via immunoSEQ multiplex PCR; TCRdb's table is partial and in-frame only. The table has 60,000 to 85,000 clones, roughly 94% seen once. The specimen comprised peripheral blood, sampled in the third trimester of pregnancy. The sequence came from a female donor with multiple sclerosis, enrolled in a pregnancy study.

This CDR3 is CASSTTGGAYEQYF. The DNA of the CDR3 is TGTGCCAGCAGCACGACAGGGGGGGCCTACGAGCAGTACTTC. The chain has TRBV11-3 and TRBJ2-7; 9 nucleotides line up with TRBD1. The CDR3 sequence is 14 residues long. The germline CDR1 and CDR2 sequences are SGHNT and YENEEA. J gave up 2 bases and V 5 bases, and 4 bases lay outside the gene matches.